These T cell receptor beta chains were read from a single sample in a study of blood T cell repertoires in COVID-19. The assay was immunoSEQ multiplex PCR, and TCRdb's table has in-frame clones only and misses some. The table records about 210,000 clones, roughly 88% of them present only once. Sample: peripheral blood. The source is a man aged 45 to 65 with active or convalescent COVID-19. Both conserved end residues are part of each CDR3. A D gene is named only where the DNA matches it firmly. Clone sizes are given selectively: once, few, many, or a class where the clone is expanded.

.	TRBV16	.	TRBJ1-5	CASSQSSGNQPQHF	TGTGCCAGCAGCCAATCTTCGGGAAATCAGCCCCAGCATTTT
once	TRBV28	TRBD1	TRBJ2-7	CASSADRVYEQYF	TGTGCCAGCAGTGCGGACAGGGTCTACGAGCAGTACTTC
.	TRBV21-1	.	TRBJ2-5	CASSKWNTGVQETQYF	TGTGCCAGCAGCAAATGGAACACAGGGGTCCAAGAGACCCAGTACTTC
few	TRBV2	TRBD2	TRBJ2-5	CASSSVMGAGETQYF	TGTGCCAGCAGCTCCGTTATGGGAGCGGGGGAGACCCAGTACTTC
.	TRBV3-1/TRBV3-2	.	TRBJ2-1	CASSHASEQFF	TGTGCCAGCAGCCACGCGAGTGAGCAGTTCTTC
.	TRBV7-3	.	TRBJ2-2	CASSGGDNTGELFF	TGTGCCAGCAGCGGCGGGGATAACACCGGGGAGCTGTTTTTT
.	TRBV5-4	.	TRBJ2-7	CASSNQGSDEQYF	TGTGCCAGCAGCAATCAGGGATCCGACGAGCAGTACTTC
.	TRBV5-4	TRBD2	TRBJ2-7	CASSLVAGGGEQYF	TGTGCCAGCAGCTTGGTAGCGGGAGGGGGCGAGCAGTACTTC
.	TRBV5-4	TRBD2	TRBJ2-1	CASSLSREGNEQFF	TGTGCCAGCAGCTTGAGCAGGGAGGGTAATGAGCAGTTCTTC
.	TRBV18	.	TRBJ2-5	CASSPGQEGRETQYF	TGTGCCAGCTCACCCGGACAGGAGGGGCGAGAGACCCAGTACTTC
.	TRBV28	TRBD1	TRBJ1-6	CASSGKQGLNSPLHF	TGTGCCAGCAGCGGAAAACAGGGGTTGAATTCACCCCTCCACTTT
.	TRBV19	.	TRBJ2-1	CASSSGPNNEQFF	TGTGCCAGTAGTAGCGGGCCTAACAATGAGCAGTTCTTC
.	TRBV6-2/TRBV6-3	TRBD1	TRBJ1-1	CASSRGQLNTEAFF	TGTGCCAGCAGCCGGGGACAGCTGAACACTGAAGCTTTCTTT
.	TRBV2	.	TRBJ2-1	CASSALADEQFF	TGTGCCAGCAGCGCCCTGGCCGATGAGCAGTTCTTC
.	TRBV7-9	TRBD2	TRBJ2-1	CASSPGLAGENEQFF	TGTGCCAGCAGCCCGGGACTAGCGGGCGAAAATGAGCAGTTCTTC
.	TRBV5-1	TRBD1	TRBJ1-2	CASSLAAGQGQGYTF	TGCGCCAGCAGCTTGGCTGCGGGACAGGGACAAGGCTACACCTTC
.	TRBV28	.	TRBJ1-2	CASSLMAGQYYGYTF	TGTGCCAGCAGTTTAATGGCCGGACAGTACTATGGCTACACCTTC
.	TRBV12-3/TRBV12-4	.	TRBJ2-5	CASGGAEETQYF	TGTGCCAGCGGGGGGGCCGAGGAGACCCAGTACTTC
.	TRBV14	TRBD1	TRBJ2-1	CASSQENLQGANEQFF	TGTGCCAGCAGCCAAGAGAATTTACAGGGGGCCAATGAGCAGTTCTTC
.	TRBV11-2	TRBD2	TRBJ2-2	CASSSLEGLAHNTGELFF	TGTGCCAGCAGCTCTCTAGAGGGACTAGCCCATAACACCGGGGAGCTGTTTTTT
.	TRBV7-8	.	TRBJ2-2	CASRRRGGPGELFF	TGTGCCAGCAGGCGCCGAGGGGGACCCGGGGAGCTGTTTTTT
.	TRBV5-1	TRBD1	TRBJ1-1	CASSFQGGSTEAFF	TGCGCCAGCAGCTTTCAGGGGGGAAGTACTGAAGCTTTCTTT
.	TRBV28	.	TRBJ2-7	CASTISSEQYF	TGTGCCAGCACTATCTCGAGCGAGCAGTACTTC
.	TRBV11-2	TRBD2	TRBJ2-1	CASERGGYNEQFF	TGTGCCAGCGAAAGGGGAGGGTACAATGAGCAGTTCTTC
.	TRBV4-3	TRBD2	TRBJ2-4	CASSQDPGGGRAKNIQYF	TGCGCCAGCAGCCAAGATCCGGGGGGAGGGAGGGCCAAAAACATTCAGTACTTC
.	TRBV12-3/TRBV12-4	.	TRBJ1-1	CASSTYKNTEAFF	TGTGCCAGCAGTACTTATAAAAACACTGAAGCTTTCTTT
.	TRBV6-6	.	TRBJ1-1	CASSYSWEYTEAFF	TGTGCCAGCAGTTACTCATGGGAGTACACTGAAGCTTTCTTT
.	TRBV6-2/TRBV6-3	TRBD2	TRBJ2-2	CASSYLAGPSTGELFF	TGTGCCAGCAGTTACTTAGCGGGCCCCAGCACCGGGGAGCTGTTTTTT
.	TRBV4-3	.	TRBJ1-4	CASSQDPPFATNEKLFF	TGCGCCAGCAGCCAAGATCCCCCTTTTGCAACTAATGAAAAACTGTTTTTT
.	TRBV4-1	.	TRBJ2-2	CASSQVGVGELFF	TGCGCCAGCAGCCAAGTCGGGGTCGGGGAGCTGTTTTTT
.	TRBV5-1	.	TRBJ1-1	CASSRGGTGPNTEAFF	TGCGCCAGCAGCAGGGGAGGTACAGGTCCAAACACTGAAGCTTTCTTT
.	TRBV25-1	TRBD2	TRBJ2-3	CASSPALGLAGGSDTQYF	TGTGCCAGCAGCCCTGCCCTGGGACTAGCGGGAGGCTCAGATACGCAGTATTTT
.	TRBV5-8	.	TRBJ2-1	CASSLFVSSEPGYNEQFF	TGTGCCAGCAGCTTATTTGTATCCTCGGAGCCCGGGTACAATGAGCAGTTCTTC
.	TRBV7-9	.	TRBJ1-3	CASSSQSSGNTIYF	TGTGCCAGCAGCTCACAGAGCTCTGGAAACACCATATATTTT
.	TRBV27	TRBD1	TRBJ1-6	CASSPRQGARNSPLHF	TGTGCCAGCAGTCCACGACAGGGGGCCCGGAATTCACCCCTCCACTTT
.	TRBV6-6	TRBD2	TRBJ2-5	CASSRTSGRLGTQYF	TGTGCCAGCAGTCGGACTAGCGGGAGGTTGGGGACCCAGTACTTC
.	TRBV7-6	.	TRBJ2-5	CASTDATEYHKLQETQYF	TGTGCCAGCACCGATGCGACTGAATATCACAAGTTACAAGAGACCCAGTACTTC